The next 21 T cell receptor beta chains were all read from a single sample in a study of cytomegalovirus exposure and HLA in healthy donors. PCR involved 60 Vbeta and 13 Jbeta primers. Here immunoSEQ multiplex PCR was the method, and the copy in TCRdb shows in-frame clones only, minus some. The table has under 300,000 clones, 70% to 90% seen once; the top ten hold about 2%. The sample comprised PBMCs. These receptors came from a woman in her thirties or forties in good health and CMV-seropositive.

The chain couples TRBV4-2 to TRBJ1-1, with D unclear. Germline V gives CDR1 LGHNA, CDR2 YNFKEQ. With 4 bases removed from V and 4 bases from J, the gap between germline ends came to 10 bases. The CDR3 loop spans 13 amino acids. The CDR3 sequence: CASSLDGVTEAFF. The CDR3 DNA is TGTGCCAGCAGCCTAGATGGAGTCACTGAAGCTTTCTTT.

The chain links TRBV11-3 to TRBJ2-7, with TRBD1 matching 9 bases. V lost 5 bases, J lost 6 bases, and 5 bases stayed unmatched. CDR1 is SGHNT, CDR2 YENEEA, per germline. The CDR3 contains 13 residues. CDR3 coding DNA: TGTGCCAGCAGCGTCCGACAGGGGGGCGAGCAGTACTTC. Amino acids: CASSVRQGGEQYF.

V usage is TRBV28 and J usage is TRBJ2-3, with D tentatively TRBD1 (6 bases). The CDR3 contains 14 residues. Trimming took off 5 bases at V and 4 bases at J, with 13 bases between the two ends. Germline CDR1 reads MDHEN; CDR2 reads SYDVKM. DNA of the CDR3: TGTGCCAGCAGTCCCCCCCGACAGGCAGATACGCAGTATTTT. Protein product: CASSPPRQADTQYF.

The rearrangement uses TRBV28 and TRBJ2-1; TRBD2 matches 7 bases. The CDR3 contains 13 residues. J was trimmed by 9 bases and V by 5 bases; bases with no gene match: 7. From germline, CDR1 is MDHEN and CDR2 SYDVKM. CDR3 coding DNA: TGTGCCAGCAGTCGGGCGGGAGTCGGTGAGCAGTTCTTC. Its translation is CASSRAGVGEQFF.

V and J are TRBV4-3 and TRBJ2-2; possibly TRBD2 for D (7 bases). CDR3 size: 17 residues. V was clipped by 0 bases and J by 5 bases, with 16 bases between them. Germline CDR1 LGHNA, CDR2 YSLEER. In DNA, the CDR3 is TGCGCCAGCAGCCAAGATCAAGGGGGGGCGAGGACCGGGGAGCTGTTTTTT. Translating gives CASSQDQGGARTGELFF.

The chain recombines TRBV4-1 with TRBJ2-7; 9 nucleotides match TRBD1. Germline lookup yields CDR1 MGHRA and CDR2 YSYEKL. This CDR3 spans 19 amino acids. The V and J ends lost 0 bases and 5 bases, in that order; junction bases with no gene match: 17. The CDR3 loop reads CASSQDTTRWTGENHEQYF. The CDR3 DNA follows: TGCGCCAGCAGCCAAGACACTACCCGATGGACAGGGGAGAACCACGAGCAGTACTTC.

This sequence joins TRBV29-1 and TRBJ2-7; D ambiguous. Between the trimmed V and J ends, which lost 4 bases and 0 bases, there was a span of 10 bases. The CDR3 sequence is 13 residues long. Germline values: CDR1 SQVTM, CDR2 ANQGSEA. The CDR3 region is CSVVGTVSYEQYF. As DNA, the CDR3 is TGCAGCGTTGTTGGTACGGTCTCCTACGAGCAGTACTTC.

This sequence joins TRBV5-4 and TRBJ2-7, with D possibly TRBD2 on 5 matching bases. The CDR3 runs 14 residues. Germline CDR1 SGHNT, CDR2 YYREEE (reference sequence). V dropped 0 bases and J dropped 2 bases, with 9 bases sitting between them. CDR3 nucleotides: TGTGCCAGCAGCTTGGGAGGGTCCACCTACGAGCAGTACTTC. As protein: CASSLGGSTYEQYF.

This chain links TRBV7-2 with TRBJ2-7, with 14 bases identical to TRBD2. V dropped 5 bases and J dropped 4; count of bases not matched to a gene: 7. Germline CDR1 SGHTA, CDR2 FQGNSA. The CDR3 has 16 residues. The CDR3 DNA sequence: TGTGCCAGCAGCCAAACGGGACTAGCGGGAGAATACGAGCAGTACTTC. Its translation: CASSQTGLAGEYEQYF. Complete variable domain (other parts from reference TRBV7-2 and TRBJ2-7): GAGVSQSPSNKVTEKGKDVELRCDPISGHTALYWYRQSLGQGLEFLIYFQGNSAPDKSGLPSDRFSAERTGGSVSTLTIQRTQQEDSAVYLCASSQTGLAGEYEQYFGPGTRLTVT.

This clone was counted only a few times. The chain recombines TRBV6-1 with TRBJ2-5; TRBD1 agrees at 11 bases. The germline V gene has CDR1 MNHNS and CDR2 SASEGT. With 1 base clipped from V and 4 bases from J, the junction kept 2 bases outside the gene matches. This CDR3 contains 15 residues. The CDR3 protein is CASSEGTGGRETQYF. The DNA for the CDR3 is TGTGCCAGCAGTGAAGGGACAGGGGGCCGAGAGACCCAGTACTTC.

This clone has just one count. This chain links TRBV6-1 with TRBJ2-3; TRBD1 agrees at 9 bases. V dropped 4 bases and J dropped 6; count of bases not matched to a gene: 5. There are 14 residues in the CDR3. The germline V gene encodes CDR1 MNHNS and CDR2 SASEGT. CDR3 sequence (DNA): TGTGCCAGCAGTGTCACAGGGGGCTGGGATACGCAGTATTTT. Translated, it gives CASSVTGGWDTQYF.

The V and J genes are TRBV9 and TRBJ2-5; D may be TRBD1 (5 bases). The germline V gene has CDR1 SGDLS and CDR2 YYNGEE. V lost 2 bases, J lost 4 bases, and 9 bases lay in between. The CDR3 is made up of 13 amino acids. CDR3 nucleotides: TGTGCCAGCAGCGTGCCAGGGCGAGAGACCCAGTACTTC. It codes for CASSVPGRETQYF.

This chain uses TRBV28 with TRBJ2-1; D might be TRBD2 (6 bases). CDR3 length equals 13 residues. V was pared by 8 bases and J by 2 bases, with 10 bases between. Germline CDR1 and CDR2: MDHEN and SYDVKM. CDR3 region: CASGGSPYNEQFF. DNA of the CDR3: TGTGCCAGCGGGGGGTCCCCCTACAATGAGCAGTTCTTC.

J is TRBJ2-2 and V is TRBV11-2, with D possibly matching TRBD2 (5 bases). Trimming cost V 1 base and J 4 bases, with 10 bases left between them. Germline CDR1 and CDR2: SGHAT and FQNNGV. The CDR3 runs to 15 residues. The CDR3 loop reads CASSLAGMGTGELFF. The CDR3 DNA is TGTGCCAGCAGCTTAGCGGGGATGGGCACCGGGGAGCTGTTTTTT.

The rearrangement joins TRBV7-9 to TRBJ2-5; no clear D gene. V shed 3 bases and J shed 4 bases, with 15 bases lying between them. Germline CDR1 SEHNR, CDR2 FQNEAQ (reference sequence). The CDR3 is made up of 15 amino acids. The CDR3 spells CASSLNFAHLETQYF. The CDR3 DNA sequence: TGTGCCAGCAGCTTGAACTTTGCCCACTTAGAGACCCAGTACTTC.

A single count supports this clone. The CDR3 here is CASSIAQVGGGFSPLHF. CDR3 nucleotides: TGTGCCAGTAGTATAGCCCAAGTGGGGGGAGGATTTTCACCCCTCCACTTT. The J gene is TRBJ1-6, the V gene TRBV19; weak D call: TRBD1 (5 bases). The V end lost 1 base, the J end lost 9 bases, and 19 bases lay between the germline ends. CDR3 size: 17 residues. The germline V gene has CDR1 LNHDA and CDR2 SQIVND (reference sequence).

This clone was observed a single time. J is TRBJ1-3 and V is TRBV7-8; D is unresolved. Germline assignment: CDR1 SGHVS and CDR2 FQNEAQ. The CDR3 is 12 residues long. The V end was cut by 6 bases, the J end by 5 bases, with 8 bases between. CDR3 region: CASSEARNTIYF. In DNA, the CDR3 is TGTGCCAGCAGTGAGGCTCGAAACACCATATATTTT.

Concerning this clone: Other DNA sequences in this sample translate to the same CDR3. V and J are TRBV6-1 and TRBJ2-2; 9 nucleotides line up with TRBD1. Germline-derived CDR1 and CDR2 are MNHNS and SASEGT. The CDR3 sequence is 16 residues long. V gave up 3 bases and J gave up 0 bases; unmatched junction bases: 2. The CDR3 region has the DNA TGTGCCAGCAGTGAGGGACAGGGATCGAACACCGGGGAGCTGTTTTTT. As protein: CASSEGQGSNTGELFF.

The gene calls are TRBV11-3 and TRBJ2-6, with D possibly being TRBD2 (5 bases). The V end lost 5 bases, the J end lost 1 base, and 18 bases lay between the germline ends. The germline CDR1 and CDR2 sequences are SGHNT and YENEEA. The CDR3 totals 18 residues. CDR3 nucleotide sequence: TGTGCCAGCAGCACTCGACTACCGACGGGTTCTGGGGCCAACGTCCTGACTTTC. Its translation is CASSTRLPTGSGANVLTF.

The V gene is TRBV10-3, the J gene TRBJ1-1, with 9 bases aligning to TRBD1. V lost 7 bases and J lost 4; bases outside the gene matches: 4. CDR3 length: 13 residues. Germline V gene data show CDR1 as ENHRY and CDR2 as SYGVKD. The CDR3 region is CAITLGQGTEAFF. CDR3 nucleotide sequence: TGTGCCATCACCCTGGGACAGGGCACTGAAGCTTTCTTT.

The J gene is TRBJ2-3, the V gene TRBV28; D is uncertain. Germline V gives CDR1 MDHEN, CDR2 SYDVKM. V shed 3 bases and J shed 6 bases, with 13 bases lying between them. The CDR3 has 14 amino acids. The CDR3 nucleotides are TGTGCCAGCAGTTTCCCCCCCTTTTCGGATACGCAGTATTTT. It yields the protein CASSFPPFSDTQYF. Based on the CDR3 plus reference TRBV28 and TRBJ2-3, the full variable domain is DVKVTQSSRYLVKRTGEKVFLECVQDMDHENMFWYRQDPGLGLRLIYFSYDVKMKEKGDIPEGYSVSREKKERFSLILESASTNQTSMYLCASSFPPFSDTQYFGPGTRLTVL.